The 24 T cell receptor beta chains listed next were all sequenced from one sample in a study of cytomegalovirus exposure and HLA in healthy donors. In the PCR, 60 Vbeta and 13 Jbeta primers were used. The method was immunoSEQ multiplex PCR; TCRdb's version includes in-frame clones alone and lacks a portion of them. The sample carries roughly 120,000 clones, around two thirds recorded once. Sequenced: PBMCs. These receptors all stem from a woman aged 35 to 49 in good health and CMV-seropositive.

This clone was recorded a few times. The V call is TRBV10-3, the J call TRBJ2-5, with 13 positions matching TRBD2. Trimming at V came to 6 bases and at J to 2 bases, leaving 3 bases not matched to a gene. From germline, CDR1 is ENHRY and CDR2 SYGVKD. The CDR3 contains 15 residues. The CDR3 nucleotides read TGTGCCATCAGCGAACTAGCGGGAGGGCAAGAGACCCAGTACTTC. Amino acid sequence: CAISELAGGQETQYF.

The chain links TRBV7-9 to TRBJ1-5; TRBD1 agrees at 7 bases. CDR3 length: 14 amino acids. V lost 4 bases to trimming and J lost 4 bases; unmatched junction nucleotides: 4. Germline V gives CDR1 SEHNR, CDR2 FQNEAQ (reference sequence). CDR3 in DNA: TGTGCCAGCAGCTCCCGGGACAGAAATCAGCCCCAGCATTTT. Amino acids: CASSSRDRNQPQHF.

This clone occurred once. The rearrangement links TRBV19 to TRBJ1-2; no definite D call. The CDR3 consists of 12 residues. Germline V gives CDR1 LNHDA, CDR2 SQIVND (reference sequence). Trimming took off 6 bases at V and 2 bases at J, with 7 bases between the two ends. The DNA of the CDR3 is TGTGCCAGTAGACTACTCAACTATGGCTACACCTTC. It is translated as CASRLLNYGYTF. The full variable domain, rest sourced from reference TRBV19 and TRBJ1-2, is DGGITQSPKYLFRKEGQNVTLSCEQNLNHDAMYWYRQDPGQGLRLIYYSQIVNDFQKGDIAEGYSVSREKKESFPLTVTSAQKNPTAFYLCASRLLNYGYTFGSGTRLTVV.

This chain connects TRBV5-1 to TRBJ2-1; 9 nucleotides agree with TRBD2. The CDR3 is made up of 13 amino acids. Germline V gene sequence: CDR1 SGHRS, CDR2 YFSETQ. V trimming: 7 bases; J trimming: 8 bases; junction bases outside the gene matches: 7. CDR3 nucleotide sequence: TGCGCCAGCCGGAAGGGACTAGCCGATGAGCAGTTCTTC. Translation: CASRKGLADEQFF.

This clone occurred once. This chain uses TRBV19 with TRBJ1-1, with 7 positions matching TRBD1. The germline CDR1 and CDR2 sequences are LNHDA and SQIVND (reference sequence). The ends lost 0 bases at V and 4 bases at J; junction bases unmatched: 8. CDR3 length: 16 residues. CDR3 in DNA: TGTGCCAGTAGTATAGACCCTCAGGGGGGCGGCACTGAAGCTTTCTTT. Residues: CASSIDPQGGGTEAFF.

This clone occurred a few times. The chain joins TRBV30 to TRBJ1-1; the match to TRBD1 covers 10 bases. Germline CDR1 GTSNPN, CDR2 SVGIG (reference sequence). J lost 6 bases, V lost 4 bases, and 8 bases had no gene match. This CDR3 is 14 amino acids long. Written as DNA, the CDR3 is TGTGCCTGGATCTCCGGGACAGGGGCTGCTGAAGCTTTCTTT. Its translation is CAWISGTGAAEAFF.

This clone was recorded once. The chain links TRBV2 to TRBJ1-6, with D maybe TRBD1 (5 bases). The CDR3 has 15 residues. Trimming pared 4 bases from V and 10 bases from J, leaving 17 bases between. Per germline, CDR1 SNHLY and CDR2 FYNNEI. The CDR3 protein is CASSVAGRGESPLHF. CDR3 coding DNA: TGTGCCAGCAGTGTCGCCGGGCGGGGGGAATCACCCCTCCACTTT.

As DNA, the CDR3 is TGTGCCAGCAGTTCTGTAGCGGGAGAAATCCAGGGCACGCAGTATTTT. The encoded protein is CASSSVAGEIQGTQYF. V usage is TRBV6-5 and J usage is TRBJ2-3; 9 bases are a match to TRBD2. Germline loops: CDR1 MNHEY, CDR2 SVGAGI. V gave up 4 bases and J gave up 9 bases; unmatched junction bases: 14. CDR3 length: 16 residues.

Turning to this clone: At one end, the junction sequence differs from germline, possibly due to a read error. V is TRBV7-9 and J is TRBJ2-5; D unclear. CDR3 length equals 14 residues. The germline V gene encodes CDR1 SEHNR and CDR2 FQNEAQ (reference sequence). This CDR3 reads CSSSQPPATGAQYF. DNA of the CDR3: TGTTCCAGCAGCCAGCCCCCTGCTACCGGAGCCCAGTACTTC.

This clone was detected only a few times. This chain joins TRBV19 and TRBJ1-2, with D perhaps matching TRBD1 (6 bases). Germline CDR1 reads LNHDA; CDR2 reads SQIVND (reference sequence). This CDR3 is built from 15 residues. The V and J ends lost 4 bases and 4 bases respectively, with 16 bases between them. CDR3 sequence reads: CASSTAGGATYGYTF. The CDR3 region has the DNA TGTGCCAGTAGTACAGCCGGGGGGGCGACCTATGGCTACACCTTC.

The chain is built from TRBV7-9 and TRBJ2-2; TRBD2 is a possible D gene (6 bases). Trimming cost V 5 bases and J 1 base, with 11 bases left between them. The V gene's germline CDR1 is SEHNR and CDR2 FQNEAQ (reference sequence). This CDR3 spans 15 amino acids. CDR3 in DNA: TGTGCCAGCAGCGAGCTTAGCGGGAACACCGGGGAGCTGTTTTTT. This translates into CASSELSGNTGELFF.

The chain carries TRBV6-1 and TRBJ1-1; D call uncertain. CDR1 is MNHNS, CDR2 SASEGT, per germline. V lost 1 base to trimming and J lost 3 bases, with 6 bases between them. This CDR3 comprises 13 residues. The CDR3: CASSEGGHTEAFF. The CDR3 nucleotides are TGTGCCAGCAGTGAAGGAGGGCACACTGAAGCTTTCTTT.

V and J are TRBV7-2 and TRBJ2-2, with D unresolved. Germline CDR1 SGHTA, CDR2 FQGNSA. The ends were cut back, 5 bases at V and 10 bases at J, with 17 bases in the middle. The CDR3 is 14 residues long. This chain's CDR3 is CASSPPPASEELFF. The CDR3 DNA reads TGTGCCAGCAGCCCCCCGCCAGCGTCTGAGGAGCTGTTTTTT.

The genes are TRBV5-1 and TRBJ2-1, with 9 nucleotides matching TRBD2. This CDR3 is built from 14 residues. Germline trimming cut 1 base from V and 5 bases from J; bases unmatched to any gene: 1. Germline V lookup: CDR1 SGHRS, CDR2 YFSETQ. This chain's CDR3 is CASSLLAGHNEQFF. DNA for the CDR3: TGCGCCAGCAGCTTGCTAGCGGGACACAATGAGCAGTTCTTC.

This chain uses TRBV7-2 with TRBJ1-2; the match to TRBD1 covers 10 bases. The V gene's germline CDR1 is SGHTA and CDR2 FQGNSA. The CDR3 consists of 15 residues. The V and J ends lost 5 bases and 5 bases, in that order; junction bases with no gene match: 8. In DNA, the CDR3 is TGTGCCAGCAGCACGAGACAGGGGGCGGAGTATGGCTACACCTTC. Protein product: CASSTRQGAEYGYTF.

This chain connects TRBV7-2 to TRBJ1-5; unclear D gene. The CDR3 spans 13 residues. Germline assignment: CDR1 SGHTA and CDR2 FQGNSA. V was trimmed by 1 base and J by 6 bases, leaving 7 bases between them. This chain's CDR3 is CASSLGYSQPQHF. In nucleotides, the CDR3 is TGTGCCAGCAGCTTAGGATATAGTCAGCCCCAGCATTTT.

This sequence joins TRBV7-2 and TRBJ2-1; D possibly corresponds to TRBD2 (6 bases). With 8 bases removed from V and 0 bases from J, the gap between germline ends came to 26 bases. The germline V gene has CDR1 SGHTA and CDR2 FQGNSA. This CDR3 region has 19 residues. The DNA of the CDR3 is TGTGCCAGCGCCGGGATCACTAGCCAAAGCAAAAGCTCCTACAATGAGCAGTTCTTC. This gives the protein CASAGITSQSKSSYNEQFF.

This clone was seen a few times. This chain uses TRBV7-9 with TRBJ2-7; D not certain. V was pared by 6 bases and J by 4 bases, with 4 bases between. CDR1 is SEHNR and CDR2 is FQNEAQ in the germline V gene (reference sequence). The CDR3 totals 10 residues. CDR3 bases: TGTGCCAGCAGTCGTTACGAGCAGTACTTC. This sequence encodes CASSRYEQYF. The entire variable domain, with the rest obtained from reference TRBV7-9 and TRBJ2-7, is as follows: DTGVSQNPRHKITKRGQNVTFRCDPISEHNRLYWYRQTLGQGPEFLTYFQNEAQLEKSRLLSDRFSAERPKGSFSTLEIQRTEQGDSAMYLCASSRYEQYFGPGTRLTVT.

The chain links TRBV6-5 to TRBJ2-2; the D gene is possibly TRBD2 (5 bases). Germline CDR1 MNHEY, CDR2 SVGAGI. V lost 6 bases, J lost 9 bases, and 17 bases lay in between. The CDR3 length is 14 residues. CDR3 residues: CASSSAKGSWELFF. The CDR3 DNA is TGTGCCAGCAGCTCGGCCAAAGGGAGTTGGGAGCTGTTTTTT.

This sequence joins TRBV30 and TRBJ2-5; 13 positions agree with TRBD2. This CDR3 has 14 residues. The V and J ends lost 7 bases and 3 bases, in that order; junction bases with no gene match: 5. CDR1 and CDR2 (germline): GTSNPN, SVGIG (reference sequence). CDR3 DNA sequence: TGTGCCTACGTACTAGCGGGAGGGGAAGAGACCCAGTACTTC. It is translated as CAYVLAGGEETQYF.

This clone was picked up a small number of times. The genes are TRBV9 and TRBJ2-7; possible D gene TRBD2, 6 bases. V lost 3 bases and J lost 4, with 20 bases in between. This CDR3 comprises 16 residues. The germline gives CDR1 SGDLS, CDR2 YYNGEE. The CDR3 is CASSGSGTLNPYEQYF. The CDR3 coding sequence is TGTGCCAGCAGCGGCTCCGGGACTCTGAACCCGTACGAGCAGTACTTC. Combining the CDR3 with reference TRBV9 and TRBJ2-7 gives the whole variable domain DSGVTQTPKHLITATGQRVTLRCSPRSGDLSVYWYQQSLDQGLQFLIQYYNGEERAKGNILERFSAQQFPDLHSELNLSSLELGDSALYFCASSGSGTLNPYEQYFGPGTRLTVT.

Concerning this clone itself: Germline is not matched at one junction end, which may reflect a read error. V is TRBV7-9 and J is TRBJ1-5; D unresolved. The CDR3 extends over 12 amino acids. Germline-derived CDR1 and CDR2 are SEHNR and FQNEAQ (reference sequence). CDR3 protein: CSSSFDERPQHF. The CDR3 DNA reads TGTTCCAGCAGCTTTGATGAGAGGCCCCAGCATTTT.

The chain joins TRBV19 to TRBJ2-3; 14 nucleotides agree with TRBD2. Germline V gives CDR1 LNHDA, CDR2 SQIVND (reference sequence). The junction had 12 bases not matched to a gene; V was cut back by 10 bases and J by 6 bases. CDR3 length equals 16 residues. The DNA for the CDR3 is TGTGCCACCCAGACCGCCGGGACTAGCGGGAGTGATACGCAGTATTTT. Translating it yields CATQTAGTSGSDTQYF. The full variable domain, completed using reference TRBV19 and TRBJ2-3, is DGGITQSPKYLFRKEGQNVTLSCEQNLNHDAMYWYRQDPGQGLRLIYYSQIVNDFQKGDIAEGYSVSREKKESFPLTVTSAQKNPTAFYLCATQTAGTSGSDTQYFGPGTRLTVL.

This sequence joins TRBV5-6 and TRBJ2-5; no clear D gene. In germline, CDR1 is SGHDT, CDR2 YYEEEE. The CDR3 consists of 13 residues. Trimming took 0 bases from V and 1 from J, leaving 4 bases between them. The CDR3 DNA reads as TGTGCCAGCAGCTTGGGAGCCCAAGAGACCCAGTACTTC. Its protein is CASSLGAQETQYF.